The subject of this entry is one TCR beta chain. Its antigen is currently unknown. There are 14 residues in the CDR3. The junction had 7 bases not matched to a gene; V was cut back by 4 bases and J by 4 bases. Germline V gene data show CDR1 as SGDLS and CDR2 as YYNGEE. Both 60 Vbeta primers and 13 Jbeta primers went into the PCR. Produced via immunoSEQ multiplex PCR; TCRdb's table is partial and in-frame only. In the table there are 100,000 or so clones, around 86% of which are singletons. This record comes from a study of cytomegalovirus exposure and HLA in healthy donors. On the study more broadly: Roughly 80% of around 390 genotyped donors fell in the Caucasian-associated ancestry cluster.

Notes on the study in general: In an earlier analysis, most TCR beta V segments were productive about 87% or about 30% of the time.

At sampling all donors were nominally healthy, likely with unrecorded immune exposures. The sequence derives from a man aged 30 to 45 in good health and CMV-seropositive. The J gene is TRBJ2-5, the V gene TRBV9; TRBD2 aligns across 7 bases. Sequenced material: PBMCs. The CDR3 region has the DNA TGTGCCAGCAGCCAGCTTCCGGGGGGAGAGACCCAGTACTTC. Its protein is CASSQLPGGETQYF.